This passage covers 20 T cell receptor beta chains from one sample sequenced in a study of cytomegalovirus exposure and HLA in healthy donors. A multiplex PCR was run with 60 Vbeta primers and 13 Jbeta primers. Profiled with immunoSEQ multiplex PCR; TCRdb holds only in-frame clones, not every one. The sample's table shows around 210,000 clones. Sequences were obtained from PBMCs. The receptors come from a girl aged 2-10 years in good health and CMV-seropositive.

This rearrangement joins TRBV2 to TRBJ1-6, with 8 bases aligning to TRBD1. Unmatched junction bases numbered 5, after V lost 2 bases and J lost 14 bases. The germline V gene has CDR1 SNHLY and CDR2 FYNNEI. The CDR3 runs to 13 residues. CDR3 region: CASSESSGGTLHF. The DNA for the CDR3 is TGTGCCAGCAGTGAATCTTCAGGGGGCACCCTCCACTTT. Together with reference TRBV2 and TRBJ1-6, the CDR3 gives the full variable domain: EPEVTQTPSHQVTQMGQEVILRCVPISNHLYFYWYRQILGQKVEFLVSFYNNEISEKSEIFDDQFSVERPDGSNFTLKIRSTKLEDSAMYFCASSESSGGTLHFGNGTRLTVT.

V usage is TRBV30 and J usage is TRBJ1-5; TRBD1 matches 8 bases. The V gene's germline CDR1 is GTSNPN and CDR2 SVGIG (reference sequence). The CDR3 runs 14 residues. Trimming removed 1 base from V and 8 bases from J; junction bases left unmatched: 7. In DNA form, the CDR3 reads TGTGCCTGGAGTGGGGGGCAGGGGGCGGAGCCCCAGCATTTT. Translation: CAWSGGQGAEPQHF. Drawing the rest from reference TRBV30 and TRBJ1-5, the complete variable domain is SQTIHQWPATLVQPVGSPLSLECTVEGTSNPNLYWYRQAAGRGLQLLFYSVGIGQISSEVPQNLSASRPQDRQFILSSKKLLLSDSGFYLCAWSGGQGAEPQHFGDGTRLSIL.

This sequence joins TRBV6-1 and TRBJ1-5; no definite D call. Germline CDR1 is MNHNS and CDR2 is SASEGT. V was cut by 3 bases and J by 0 bases, with 6 bases left in between. There are 14 residues in the CDR3. This CDR3 is CASSDTYSNQPQHF. The CDR3 nucleotides are TGTGCCAGCAGTGACACCTATAGCAATCAGCCCCAGCATTTT.

The chain uses TRBV28 and TRBJ2-7; D may be TRBD2 (5 bases). CDR1 is MDHEN, CDR2 SYDVKM, per germline. V was pared by 7 bases and J by 1 base, with 11 bases between. The CDR3 runs to 13 residues. This CDR3 reads CASTPSTSYEQYF. The CDR3 DNA reads as TGTGCCAGCACTCCTAGCACTTCCTACGAGCAGTACTTC.

V and J are TRBV5-1 and TRBJ1-1, with 7 bases matching TRBD1. V lost 4 bases to trimming and J lost 8 bases; unmatched junction nucleotides: 17. CDR3 length: 16 residues. Germline CDR1 SGHRS, CDR2 YFSETQ. The CDR3 region has the DNA TGCGCCAGCAGCGAAACAGGGACAGCAGGTCTCTCGGAAGCTTTCTTT. Translated, it gives CASSETGTAGLSEAFF.

This chain links TRBV5-4 with TRBJ1-2; a possible D gene is TRBD1 (5 bases). V gave up 4 bases and J gave up 4 bases, with 23 bases separating them. This CDR3 has 17 amino acids. The germline CDR1 and CDR2 sequences are SGHNT and YYREEE (reference sequence). CDR3 loop: CASSPSPVGLRGYGYTF. Written as DNA, the CDR3 is TGTGCCAGCAGCCCCTCTCCTGTGGGGCTGCGGGGCTATGGCTACACCTTC.

The chain couples TRBV10-2 to TRBJ2-1, with TRBD2 as a possible D gene (5 bases). V was trimmed by 2 bases and J by 10 bases, leaving 15 bases between them. The CDR3 is 14 residues long. Germline V CDR1 and CDR2: WSHSY, SAAADI. The chain's CDR3 is CASSETSLTGEQFF. CDR3 nucleotides: TGCGCCAGCAGTGAGACCTCACTAACGGGAGAGCAGTTCTTC.

Notes on this clone: The sample has other DNA sequences that encode this CDR3 too. The chain is built from TRBV5-1 and TRBJ1-1, with 8 bases identical to TRBD1. Germline V gene lookup returns CDR1 SGHRS and CDR2 YFSETQ. The CDR3 runs 14 residues. J was trimmed by 2 bases and V by 2 bases; bases with no gene match: 2. The CDR3 sequence is CASSFGTGNTEAFF. The CDR3 bases are TGCGCCAGCAGCTTTGGGACAGGAAACACTGAAGCTTTCTTT. The full variable domain, completed using reference TRBV5-1 and TRBJ1-1, is KAGVTQTPRYLIKTRGQQVTLSCSPISGHRSVSWYQQTPGQGLQFLFEYFSETQRNKGNFPGRFSGRQFSNSRSEMNVSTLELGDSALYLCASSFGTGNTEAFFGQGTRLTVV.

The chain combines TRBV6-1 with TRBJ2-7, with D perhaps TRBD1 (6 bases). Trimming stripped 5 bases from V and 2 bases from J, with 13 bases between. The germline CDR1 and CDR2 sequences are MNHNS and SASEGT. The CDR3 extends over 14 amino acids. The CDR3 sequence is CASSTGHLPYEQYF. In DNA form, the CDR3 reads TGTGCCAGCAGTACAGGGCACCTTCCCTACGAGCAGTACTTC.

The chain links TRBV6-1 to TRBJ2-7; the D gene is possibly TRBD1 (6 bases). This CDR3 spans 13 amino acids. The germline CDR1 and CDR2 sequences are MNHNS and SASEGT. V was shortened by 8 bases and J by 3 bases, with 14 bases between the two germline ends. The CDR3 DNA sequence: TGTGCCAGCCGAACGGGACAAAGCTACGAGCAGTACTTC. It is translated as CASRTGQSYEQYF.

The chain employs TRBV13 and TRBJ2-1; 10 bases line up with TRBD2. The CDR3 consists of 15 residues. The trim removed 2 bases at V and 3 bases at J, leaving 1 base unmatched. Germline CDR1 PRHDT, CDR2 FYEKMQ (reference sequence). CDR3 amino acids: CASSLPSGSYNEQFF. As DNA, the CDR3 is TGTGCCAGCAGCTTACCTAGCGGGAGCTACAATGAGCAGTTCTTC.

The chain recombines TRBV10-3 with TRBJ1-3; D not certain. The CDR3 has 15 amino acids. The V end was cut by 6 bases, the J end by 0 bases, with 12 bases between. CDR1 is ENHRY, CDR2 SYGVKD, per germline. CDR3 region: CAISAQVSSGNTIYF. CDR3 sequence (DNA): TGTGCCATCAGCGCGCAGGTCAGCTCTGGAAACACCATATATTTT.

The chain recombines TRBV7-9 with TRBJ2-3, with 13 bases matching TRBD2. With V trimmed by 0 bases and J by 0 bases, 0 bases remained unmatched. Germline lookup yields CDR1 SEHNR and CDR2 FQNEAQ (reference sequence). This CDR3 is 17 amino acids long. For the CDR3, the DNA is TGTGCCAGCAGCTTAGCGGGACTAGCGGGAAGCACAGATACGCAGTATTTT. Its translation: CASSLAGLAGSTDTQYF.

The rearrangement joins TRBV6-5 to TRBJ1-5; a possible D gene is TRBD1 (6 bases). The V end lost 6 bases, the J end lost 0 bases, and 12 bases lay between the germline ends. This CDR3 spans 15 amino acids. Germline CDR1 reads MNHEY; CDR2 reads SVGAGI. The CDR3 DNA is TGTGCCAGCAGGGACGGACAGAGTAGCAATCAGCCCCAGCATTTT. Its translation: CASRDGQSSNQPQHF.

The chain combines TRBV15 with TRBJ2-1; unclear D gene. The germline V gene encodes CDR1 LNHNV and CDR2 YYDKDF (reference sequence). The CDR3 covers 13 residues. V lost 3 bases, J lost 8 bases, and 11 bases lay in between. The CDR3 is CATSRGQSDEQFF. CDR3 DNA sequence: TGTGCCACCAGCAGGGGTCAAAGCGATGAGCAGTTCTTC.

The chain carries TRBV30 and TRBJ1-1; 8 bases fit TRBD1. From germline, CDR1 is GTSNPN and CDR2 SVGIG (reference sequence). Trimming cost V 3 bases and J 4 bases; bases outside gene matches: 7. CDR3 size: 14 residues. DNA for the CDR3: TGTGCCTGGAGGAGGACAGGGAGTCGCACTGAAGCTTTCTTT. Encoded protein: CAWRRTGSRTEAFF.

The J gene is TRBJ2-7, the V gene TRBV13; 9 bases align to TRBD1. The CDR3 consists of 14 residues. Trimming cost V 3 bases and J 3 bases; bases outside gene matches: 3. CDR1 and CDR2 (germline): PRHDT, FYEKMQ (reference sequence). CDR3 DNA: TGTGCCAGCAGCTTTGGACAGGGGCACTACGAGCAGTACTTC. Residues: CASSFGQGHYEQYF.

This chain joins TRBV19 and TRBJ2-1; maybe TRBD2 (5 bases). This CDR3 is 16 amino acids long. Trimming removed 9 bases from V and 0 bases from J, with 18 bases in between. CDR1 is LNHDA, CDR2 SQIVND, per germline (reference sequence). CDR3 DNA: TGTGCCAGCAGTTTCGGAGGCCGTAACTCCTACAATGAGCAGTTCTTC. Translated: CASSFGGRNSYNEQFF.

The V and J genes are TRBV4-1 and TRBJ1-2; the match to TRBD1 covers 8 bases. Germline V gene data show CDR1 as MGHRA and CDR2 as YSYEKL. The V gene end was trimmed by 2 bases and the J gene end by 4 bases; junction bases not matched to a gene: 6. The CDR3 loop spans 15 amino acids. The chain's CDR3 is CASSQYSGGFYGYTF. CDR3 in DNA: TGCGCCAGCAGCCAATACTCAGGGGGCTTCTATGGCTACACCTTC.

The chain couples TRBV18 to TRBJ2-7; weak D call: TRBD2 (6 bases). CDR3 length: 14 amino acids. Germline V gene data show CDR1 as KGHSH and CDR2 as LQKENI. The V and J ends lost 6 bases and 0 bases respectively, with 12 bases between them. CDR3 nucleotides: TGTGCCAGCTCGGGGTGGGGGGACTCCTACGAGCAGTACTTC. This encodes CASSGWGDSYEQYF.